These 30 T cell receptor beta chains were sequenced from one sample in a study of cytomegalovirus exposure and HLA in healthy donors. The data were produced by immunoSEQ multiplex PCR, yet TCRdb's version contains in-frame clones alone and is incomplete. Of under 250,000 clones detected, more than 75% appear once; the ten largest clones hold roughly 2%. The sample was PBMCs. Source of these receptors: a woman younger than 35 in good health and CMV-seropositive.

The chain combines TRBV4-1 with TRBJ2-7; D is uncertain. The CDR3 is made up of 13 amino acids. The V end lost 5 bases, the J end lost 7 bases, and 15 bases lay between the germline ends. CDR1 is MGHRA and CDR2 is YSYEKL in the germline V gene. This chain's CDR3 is CASSSTPDGEQYF. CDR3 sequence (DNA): TGCGCCAGCAGCTCGACTCCCGACGGGGAGCAGTACTTC.

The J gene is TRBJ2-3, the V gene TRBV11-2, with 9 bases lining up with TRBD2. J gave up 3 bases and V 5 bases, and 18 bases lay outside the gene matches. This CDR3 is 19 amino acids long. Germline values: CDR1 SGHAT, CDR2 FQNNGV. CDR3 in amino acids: CASSNSGWLTSGDTDTQYF. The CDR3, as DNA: TGTGCCAGCAGCAATAGTGGGTGGCTGACTAGCGGAGATACAGATACGCAGTATTTT.

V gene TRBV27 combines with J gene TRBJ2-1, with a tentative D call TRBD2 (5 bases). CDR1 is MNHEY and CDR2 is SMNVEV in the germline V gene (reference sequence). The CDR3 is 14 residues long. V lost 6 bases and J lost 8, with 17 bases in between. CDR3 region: CASRKQRGIDEQFF. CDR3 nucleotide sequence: TGTGCCAGCAGGAAGCAGCGAGGGATAGATGAGCAGTTCTTC.

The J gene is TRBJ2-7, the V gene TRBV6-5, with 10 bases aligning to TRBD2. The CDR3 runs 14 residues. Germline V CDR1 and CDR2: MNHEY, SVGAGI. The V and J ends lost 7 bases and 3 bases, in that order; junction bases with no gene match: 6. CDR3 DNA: TGTGCCAGCACCTCCGGACTAGCGGTCTACGAGCAGTACTTC. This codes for CASTSGLAVYEQYF.

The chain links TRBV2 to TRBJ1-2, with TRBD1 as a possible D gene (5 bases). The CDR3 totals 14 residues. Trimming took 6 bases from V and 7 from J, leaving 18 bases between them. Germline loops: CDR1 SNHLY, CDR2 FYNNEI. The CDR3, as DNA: TGTGCCAGCAGCCCGGGAGGGACGCGCGGTGGCTACACCTTC. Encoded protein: CASSPGGTRGGYTF. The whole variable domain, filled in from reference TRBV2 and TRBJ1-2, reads EPEVTQTPSHQVTQMGQEVILRCVPISNHLYFYWYRQILGQKVEFLVSFYNNEISEKSEIFDDQFSVERPDGSNFTLKIRSTKLEDSAMYFCASSPGGTRGGYTFGSGTRLTVV.

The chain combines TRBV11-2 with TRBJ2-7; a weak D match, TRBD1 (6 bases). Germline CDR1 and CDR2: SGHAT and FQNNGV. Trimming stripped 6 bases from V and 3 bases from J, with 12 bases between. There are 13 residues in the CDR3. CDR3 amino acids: CASSRDIDYEQYF. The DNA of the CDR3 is TGTGCCAGCAGTCGGGACATCGACTACGAGCAGTACTTC.

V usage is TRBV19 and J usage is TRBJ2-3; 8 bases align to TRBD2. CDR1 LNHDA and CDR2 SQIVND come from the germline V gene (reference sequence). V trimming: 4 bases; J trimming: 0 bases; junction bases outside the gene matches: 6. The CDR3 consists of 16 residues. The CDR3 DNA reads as TGTGCCAGTAGTAGGTTAGCGGGATCTAGCACAGATACGCAGTATTTT. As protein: CASSRLAGSSTDTQYF. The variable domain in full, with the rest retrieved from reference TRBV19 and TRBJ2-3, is DGGITQSPKYLFRKEGQNVTLSCEQNLNHDAMYWYRQDPGQGLRLIYYSQIVNDFQKGDIAEGYSVSREKKESFPLTVTSAQKNPTAFYLCASSRLAGSSTDTQYFGPGTRLTVL.

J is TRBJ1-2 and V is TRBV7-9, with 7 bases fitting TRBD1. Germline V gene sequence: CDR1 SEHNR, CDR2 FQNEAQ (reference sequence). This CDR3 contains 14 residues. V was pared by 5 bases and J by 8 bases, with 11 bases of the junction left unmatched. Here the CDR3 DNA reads TGTGCCAGCAGCCCCGGAGACAGGGAAGAAGGCTACACCTTC. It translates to CASSPGDREEGYTF.

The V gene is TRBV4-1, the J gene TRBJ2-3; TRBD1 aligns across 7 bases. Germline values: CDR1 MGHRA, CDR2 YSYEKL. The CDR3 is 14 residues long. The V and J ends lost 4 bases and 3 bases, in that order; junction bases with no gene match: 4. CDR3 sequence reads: CASSPPGQTDTQYF. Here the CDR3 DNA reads TGCGCCAGCAGCCCTCCGGGACAGACAGATACGCAGTATTTT.

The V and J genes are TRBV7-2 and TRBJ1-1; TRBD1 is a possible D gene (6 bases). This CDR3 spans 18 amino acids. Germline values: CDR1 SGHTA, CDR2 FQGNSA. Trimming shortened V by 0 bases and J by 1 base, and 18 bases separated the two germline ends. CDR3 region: CASSLAPSRGVWNTEAFF. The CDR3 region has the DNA TGTGCCAGCAGCTTAGCTCCGAGCAGGGGTGTATGGAACACTGAAGCTTTCTTT.

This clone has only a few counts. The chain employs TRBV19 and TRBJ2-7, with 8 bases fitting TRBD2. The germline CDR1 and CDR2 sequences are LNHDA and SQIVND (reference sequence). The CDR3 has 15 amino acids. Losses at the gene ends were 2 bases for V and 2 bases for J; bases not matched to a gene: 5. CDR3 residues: CASSIKVAGPYEQYF. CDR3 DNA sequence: TGTGCCAGTAGTATAAAGGTAGCGGGGCCCTACGAGCAGTACTTC. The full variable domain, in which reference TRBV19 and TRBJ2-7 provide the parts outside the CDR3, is DGGITQSPKYLFRKEGQNVTLSCEQNLNHDAMYWYRQDPGQGLRLIYYSQIVNDFQKGDIAEGYSVSREKKESFPLTVTSAQKNPTAFYLCASSIKVAGPYEQYFGPGTRLTVT.

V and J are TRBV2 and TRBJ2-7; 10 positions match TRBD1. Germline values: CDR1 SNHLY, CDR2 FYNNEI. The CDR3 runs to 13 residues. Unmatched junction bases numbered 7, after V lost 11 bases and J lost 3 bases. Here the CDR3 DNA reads TGTGCCGGCGGGTGGGACAGGGGCTACGAGCAGTACTTC. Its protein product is CAGGWDRGYEQYF.

This CDR3 reads CAISDGTGGYEQYF. The DNA for the CDR3 is TGTGCCATCAGTGATGGGACAGGGGGTTACGAGCAGTACTTC. The chain combines TRBV10-3 with TRBJ2-7, with 11 bases that match TRBD1. There are 14 residues in the CDR3. CDR1 ENHRY and CDR2 SYGVKD come from the germline V gene. Losses at the gene ends were 3 bases for V and 4 bases for J; bases not matched to a gene: 2.

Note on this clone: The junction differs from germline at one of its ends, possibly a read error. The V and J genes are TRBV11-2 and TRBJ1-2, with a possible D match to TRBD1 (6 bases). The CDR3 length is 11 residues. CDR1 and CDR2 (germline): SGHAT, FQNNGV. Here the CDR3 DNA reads TGTGCCAGCAGCGTCAAACAGGGTGGGGACTTC. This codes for CASSVKQGGDF.

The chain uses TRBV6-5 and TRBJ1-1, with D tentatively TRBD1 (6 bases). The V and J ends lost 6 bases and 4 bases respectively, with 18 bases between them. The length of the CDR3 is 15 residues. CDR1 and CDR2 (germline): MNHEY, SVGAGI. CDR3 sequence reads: CASSLNPGGGTEAFF. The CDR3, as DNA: TGTGCCAGCAGCCTAAACCCGGGGGGCGGCACTGAAGCTTTCTTT.

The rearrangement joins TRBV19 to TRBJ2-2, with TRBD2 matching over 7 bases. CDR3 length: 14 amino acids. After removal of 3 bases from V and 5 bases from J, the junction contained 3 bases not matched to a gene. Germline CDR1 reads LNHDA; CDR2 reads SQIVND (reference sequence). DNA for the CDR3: TGTGCCAGTAGTATGGGAGGGCGGACCGGGGAGCTGTTTTTT. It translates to CASSMGGRTGELFF.

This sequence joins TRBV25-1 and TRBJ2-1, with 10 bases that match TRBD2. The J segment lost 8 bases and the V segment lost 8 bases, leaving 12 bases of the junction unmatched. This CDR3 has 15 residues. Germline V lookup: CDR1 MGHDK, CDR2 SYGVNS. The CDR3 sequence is CASQLAGGYRDEQFF. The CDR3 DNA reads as TGTGCCAGCCAATTAGCGGGAGGTTATAGGGATGAGCAGTTCTTC.

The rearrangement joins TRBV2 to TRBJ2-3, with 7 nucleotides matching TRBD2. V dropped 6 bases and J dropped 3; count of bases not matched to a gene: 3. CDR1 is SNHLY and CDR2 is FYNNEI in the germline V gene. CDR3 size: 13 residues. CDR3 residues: CASSGRRTDTQYF. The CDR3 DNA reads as TGTGCCAGCAGCGGGAGGAGAACAGATACGCAGTATTTT.

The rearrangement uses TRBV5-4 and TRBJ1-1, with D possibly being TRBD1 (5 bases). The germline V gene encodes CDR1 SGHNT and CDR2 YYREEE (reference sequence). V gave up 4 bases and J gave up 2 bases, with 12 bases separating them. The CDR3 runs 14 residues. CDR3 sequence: CASSTRQGNTEAFF. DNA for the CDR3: TGTGCCAGCAGCACCCGGCAGGGAAACACTGAAGCTTTCTTT.

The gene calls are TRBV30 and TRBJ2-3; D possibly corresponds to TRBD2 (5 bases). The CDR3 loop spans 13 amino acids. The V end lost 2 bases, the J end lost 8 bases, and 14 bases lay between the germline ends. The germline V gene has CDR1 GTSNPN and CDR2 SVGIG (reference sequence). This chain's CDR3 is CAWSLGRGGTQYF. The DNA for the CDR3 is TGTGCCTGGAGTCTGGGCCGTGGAGGTACGCAGTATTTT.

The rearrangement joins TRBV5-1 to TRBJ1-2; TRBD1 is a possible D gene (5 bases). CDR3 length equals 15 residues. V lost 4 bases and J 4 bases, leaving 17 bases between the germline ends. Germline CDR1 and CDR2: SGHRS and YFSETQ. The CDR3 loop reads CASSREAGIFYGYTF. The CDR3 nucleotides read TGCGCCAGCAGCCGAGAGGCAGGGATCTTCTATGGCTACACCTTC. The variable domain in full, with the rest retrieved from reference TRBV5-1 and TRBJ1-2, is KAGVTQTPRYLIKTRGQQVTLSCSPISGHRSVSWYQQTPGQGLQFLFEYFSETQRNKGNFPGRFSGRQFSNSRSEMNVSTLELGDSALYLCASSREAGIFYGYTFGSGTRLTVV.

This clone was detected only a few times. In nucleotides, the CDR3 is TGCGCCAGCAGGTCCTGGGACAGTCTCTATGGCTACACCTTC. This encodes CASRSWDSLYGYTF. The chain combines TRBV5-1 with TRBJ1-2; 7 nucleotides agree with TRBD1. Germline trimming cut 5 bases from V and 4 bases from J; bases unmatched to any gene: 8. The V gene's germline CDR1 is SGHRS and CDR2 YFSETQ. This CDR3 has 14 residues.

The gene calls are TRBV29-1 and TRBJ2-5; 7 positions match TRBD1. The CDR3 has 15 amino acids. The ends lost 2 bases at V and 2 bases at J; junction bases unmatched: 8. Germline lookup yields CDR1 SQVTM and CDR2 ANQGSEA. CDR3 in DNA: TGCAGCGTTGAACGGAGTAGCAGGGGGCAAGAGACCCAGTACTTC. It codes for CSVERSSRGQETQYF.

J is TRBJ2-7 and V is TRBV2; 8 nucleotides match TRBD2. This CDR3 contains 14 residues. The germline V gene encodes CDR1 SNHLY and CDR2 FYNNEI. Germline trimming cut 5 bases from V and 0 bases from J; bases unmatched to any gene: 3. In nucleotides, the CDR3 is TGTGCCAGCAGTTACACTAGCGGCTCCTACGAGCAGTACTTC. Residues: CASSYTSGSYEQYF.

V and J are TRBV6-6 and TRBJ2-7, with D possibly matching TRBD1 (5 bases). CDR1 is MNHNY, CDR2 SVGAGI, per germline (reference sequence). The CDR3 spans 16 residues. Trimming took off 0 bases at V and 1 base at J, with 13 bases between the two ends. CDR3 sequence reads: CASSYSQSDSSYEQYF. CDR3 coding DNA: TGTGCCAGCAGTTACTCCCAATCCGACAGTTCCTACGAGCAGTACTTC.

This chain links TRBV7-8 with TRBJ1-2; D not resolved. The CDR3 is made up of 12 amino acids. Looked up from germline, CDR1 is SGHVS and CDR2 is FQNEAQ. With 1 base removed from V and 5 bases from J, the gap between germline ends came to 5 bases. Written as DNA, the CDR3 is TGTGCCAGCAGCTTAGATCGGTATGGCTACACCTTC. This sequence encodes CASSLDRYGYTF.

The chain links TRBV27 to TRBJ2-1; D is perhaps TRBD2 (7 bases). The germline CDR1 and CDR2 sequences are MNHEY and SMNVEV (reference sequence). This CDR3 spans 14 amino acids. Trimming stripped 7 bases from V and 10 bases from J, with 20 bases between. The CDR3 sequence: CASTFVDEGGEQFF. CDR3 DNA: TGTGCCAGCACGTTCGTGGATGAGGGGGGGGAGCAGTTCTTC.

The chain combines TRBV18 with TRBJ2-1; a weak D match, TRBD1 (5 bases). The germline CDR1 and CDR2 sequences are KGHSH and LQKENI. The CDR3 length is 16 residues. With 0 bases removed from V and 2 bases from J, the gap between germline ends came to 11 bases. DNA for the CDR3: TGTGCCAGCTCACCACCGGTGACAGCAACCTACAATGAGCAGTTCTTC. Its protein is CASSPPVTATYNEQFF.

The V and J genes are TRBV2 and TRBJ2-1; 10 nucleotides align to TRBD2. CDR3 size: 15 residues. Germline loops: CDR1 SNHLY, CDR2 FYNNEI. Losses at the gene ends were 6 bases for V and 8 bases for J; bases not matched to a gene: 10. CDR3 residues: CASSERTSGGDEQFF. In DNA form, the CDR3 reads TGTGCCAGCAGCGAAAGGACTAGCGGCGGGGATGAGCAGTTCTTC.

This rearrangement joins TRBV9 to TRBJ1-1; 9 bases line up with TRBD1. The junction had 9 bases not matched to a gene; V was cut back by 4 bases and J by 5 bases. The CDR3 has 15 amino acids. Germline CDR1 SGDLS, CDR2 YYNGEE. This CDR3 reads CASSSQQGARTEAFF. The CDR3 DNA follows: TGTGCCAGCAGCTCACAACAGGGGGCGCGGACTGAAGCTTTCTTT.